Listed here are 17 T cell receptor beta chains from one sample, sequenced in a study of blood T cell repertoires in COVID-19. Produced via immunoSEQ multiplex PCR; TCRdb's table is partial and in-frame only. In the table there are 190,000 or so clones, 80% to 90% of which are singletons. Material: peripheral blood. Source of these receptors: a woman aged 65 to 85 with acute or convalescent COVID-19.

The CDR3 spells CASSYGGADTDTQYF. DNA for the CDR3: TGTGCCAGCAGTTACGGGGGGGCCGACACAGATACGCAGTATTTT. The chain is built from TRBV6-5 and TRBJ2-3; maybe TRBD2 (7 bases). V was clipped by 2 bases and J by 2 bases, with 11 bases between them. CDR1 is MNHEY, CDR2 SVGAGI, per germline. The CDR3 is 15 residues long.

The V and J genes are TRBV5-1 and TRBJ2-1, with 13 bases identical to TRBD2. This CDR3 has 16 residues. Germline loops: CDR1 SGHRS, CDR2 YFSETQ. With V trimmed by 0 bases and J by 10 bases, 7 bases remained unmatched. This chain's CDR3 is CASSLAGTSGIHEQFF. For the CDR3, the DNA is TGCGCCAGCAGCTTGGCCGGGACTAGCGGGATCCACGAGCAGTTCTTC. The full variable domain, rest sourced from reference TRBV5-1 and TRBJ2-1, is KAGVTQTPRYLIKTRGQQVTLSCSPISGHRSVSWYQQTPGQGLQFLFEYFSETQRNKGNFPGRFSGRQFSNSRSEMNVSTLELGDSALYLCASSLAGTSGIHEQFFGPGTRLTVL.

There are a few counts of this clone. V is TRBV7-8 and J is TRBJ1-5, with TRBD1 matching 8 bases. This CDR3 has 15 amino acids. The germline V gene has CDR1 SGHVS and CDR2 FQNEAQ. J was trimmed by 2 bases and V by 4 bases; bases with no gene match: 4. The CDR3 region is CASSYRTGRNQPQHF. In DNA form, the CDR3 reads TGTGCCAGCAGCTACCGGACAGGGCGCAATCAGCCCCAGCATTTT.

This chain joins TRBV27 and TRBJ2-7; 7 bases are shared with TRBD2. The CDR3 spans 18 residues. CDR1 and CDR2 (germline): MNHEY, SMNVEV (reference sequence). V lost 5 bases and J lost 0; bases outside the gene matches: 16. The CDR3 spells CASSRTLTGGASSYEQYF. The CDR3 region has the DNA TGTGCCAGCAGTCGCACTCTTACGGGAGGCGCAAGCTCCTACGAGCAGTACTTC.

This chain links TRBV10-3 with TRBJ2-7, with 8 bases identical to TRBD2. The CDR3 is 13 amino acids. Germline CDR1 reads ENHRY; CDR2 reads SYGVKD. Trimming took 4 bases from V and 4 from J; bases not matched to a gene: 3. Written as DNA, the CDR3 is TGTGCCATCAGTGCCGGGACTAGTTACGAGCAGTACTTC. Translating gives CAISAGTSYEQYF.

J is TRBJ1-3 and V is TRBV5-1, with 7 bases matching TRBD1. After removal of 4 bases from V and 0 bases from J, the junction contained 7 bases not matched to a gene. Looked up from germline, CDR1 is SGHRS and CDR2 is YFSETQ. CDR3 length: 16 amino acids. The CDR3 DNA sequence: TGCGCCAGCAGCCAGGGGGACGGGACCTCTGGAAACACCATATATTTT. Encoded protein: CASSQGDGTSGNTIYF.

The CDR3 reads CASSLVGTNSYEQYF. CDR3 in DNA: TGTGCCAGCAGCTTGGTCGGGACAAACTCCTACGAGCAGTACTTC. The rearrangement links TRBV5-8 to TRBJ2-7; maybe TRBD1 (6 bases). V lost 0 bases to trimming and J lost 0 bases, with 10 bases between them. This CDR3 spans 15 amino acids. Germline assignment: CDR1 SGHTS and CDR2 YDEGEE.

V is TRBV20-1 and J is TRBJ2-7; 7 bases are shared with TRBD2. After removal of 3 bases from V and 3 bases from J, the junction contained 11 bases not matched to a gene. The CDR3 has 15 residues. Germline V gene lookup returns CDR1 DFQATT and CDR2 SNEGSKA (reference sequence). The DNA of the CDR3 is TGCAGTGCTAGTCCCCTCTCGGGAGGTGGCTACGAGCAGTACTTC. Amino acid sequence: CSASPLSGGGYEQYF.

The chain couples TRBV6-5 to TRBJ2-7; 9 nucleotides agree with TRBD2. The germline V gene encodes CDR1 MNHEY and CDR2 SVGAGI. The CDR3 is made up of 16 amino acids. V trimming: 0 bases; J trimming: 4 bases; junction bases outside the gene matches: 7. The CDR3 sequence is CASSYSGGAGGYEQYF. The CDR3 region has the DNA TGTGCCAGCAGTTACTCCGGGGGAGCGGGAGGATACGAGCAGTACTTC.

This clone was seen just once. The CDR3 loop is CASSLGISGRHEETQYF. Written as DNA, the CDR3 is TGTGCCAGCAGCTTAGGCATTAGCGGGAGACACGAAGAGACCCAGTACTTC. The chain couples TRBV7-8 to TRBJ2-5, with 9 bases aligning to TRBD2. The germline V gene has CDR1 SGHVS and CDR2 FQNEAQ. The J segment lost 3 bases and the V segment lost 1 base, leaving 9 bases of the junction unmatched. The CDR3 is 17 amino acids.

The chain recombines TRBV19 with TRBJ1-5; 8 positions agree with TRBD1. The germline V gene encodes CDR1 LNHDA and CDR2 SQIVND (reference sequence). V shed 5 bases, J shed 7 bases, and the junction held 7 bases outside the gene matches. CDR3 length: 14 residues. CDR3 sequence: CASSLQGGRQPQHF. In nucleotides, the CDR3 is TGTGCCAGTAGTCTACAGGGGGGGAGGCAGCCCCAGCATTTT.

The V and J genes are TRBV5-5 and TRBJ2-3, with 9 positions matching TRBD2. The germline CDR1 and CDR2 sequences are SGHKS and YYEKEE (reference sequence). J was trimmed by 1 base and V by 0 bases; bases with no gene match: 6. This CDR3 is 17 amino acids long. The CDR3 coding sequence is TGTGCCAGCAGCTTGGTAACGGGACTAGCACGCACAGATACGCAGTATTTT. This encodes CASSLVTGLARTDTQYF.

This clone is a singleton in its sample. The chain has TRBV5-4 and TRBJ2-3; 14 bases fit TRBD2. There are 18 residues in the CDR3. The V and J ends lost 4 bases and 5 bases, in that order; junction bases with no gene match: 12. Germline V gives CDR1 SGHNT, CDR2 YYREEE (reference sequence). The CDR3 DNA is TGTGCCAGCAGCACGGGACTAGCGGGAGCCCCCGCTCGAGATACGCAGTATTTT. Amino acids: CASSTGLAGAPARDTQYF.

The V and J genes are TRBV6-6 and TRBJ1-1, with D unclear. Germline CDR1 and CDR2: MNHNY and SVGAGI (reference sequence). CDR3 size: 16 residues. Trimming pared 0 bases from V and 5 bases from J, leaving 16 bases between. The CDR3 DNA reads TGTGCCAGCAGTTACTCATTCGGGGTGGCAGATACTGAAGCTTTCTTT. Translation gives CASSYSFGVADTEAFF.

The CDR3 here is CASSRELPYNEQFF. CDR3 DNA: TGTGCCAGTTCCCGGGAACTTCCCTACAATGAGCAGTTCTTC. The chain has TRBV19 and TRBJ2-1; tentative D call: TRBD2 (5 bases). The CDR3 length is 14 residues. The germline V gene has CDR1 LNHDA and CDR2 SQIVND (reference sequence). The germline V and J ends were trimmed by 8 bases and 2 bases, with 13 bases remaining between them.

V and J are TRBV18 and TRBJ2-7; TRBD1 is a possible D gene (5 bases). Trimming left V 6 bases short and J 2 bases short, with 14 bases between. The CDR3 runs 14 residues. Germline V gene sequence: CDR1 KGHSH, CDR2 LQKENI. The CDR3 region has the DNA TGTGCCAGCTCGATGGGGCGTCAGACCTACGAGCAGTACTTC. Its protein product is CASSMGRQTYEQYF.

V and J are TRBV7-6 and TRBJ2-7, with 9 bases fitting TRBD1. The CDR3 consists of 15 residues. Looked up from germline, CDR1 is SGHVS and CDR2 is FNYEAQ. Trimming removed 3 bases from V and 2 bases from J; junction bases left unmatched: 5. DNA for the CDR3: TGTGCCAGCAGCTTGTACGGGACAGGGCCCTACGAGCAGTACTTC. Encoded protein: CASSLYGTGPYEQYF. The whole variable domain, remainder taken from reference TRBV7-6 and TRBJ2-7, is GAGVSQSPRYKVTKRGQDVALRCDPISGHVSLYWYRQALGQGPEFLTYFNYEAQQDKSGLPNDRFSAERPEGSISTLTIQRTEQRDSAMYRCASSLYGTGPYEQYFGPGTRLTVT.